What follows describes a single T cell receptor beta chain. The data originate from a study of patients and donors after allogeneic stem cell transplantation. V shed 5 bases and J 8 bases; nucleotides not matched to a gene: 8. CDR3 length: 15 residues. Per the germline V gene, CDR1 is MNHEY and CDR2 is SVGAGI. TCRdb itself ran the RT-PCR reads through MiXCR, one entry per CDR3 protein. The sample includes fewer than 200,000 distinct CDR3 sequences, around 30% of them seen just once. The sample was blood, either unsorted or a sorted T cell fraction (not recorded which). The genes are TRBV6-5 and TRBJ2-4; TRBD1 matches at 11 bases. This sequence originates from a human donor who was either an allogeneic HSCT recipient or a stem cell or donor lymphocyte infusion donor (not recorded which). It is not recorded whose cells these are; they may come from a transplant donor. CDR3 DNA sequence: TGTGCCAGCAGTAGGACAGGGGGCAAGAGGGACATTCAGTACTTC. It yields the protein CASSRTGGKRDIQYF.